The 7 T cell receptor beta chains listed next were all sequenced from one sample in a study of sequential checkpoint blockade in melanoma. Noted treatment: randomized to nivolumab then ipilimumab (arm A) or the reverse (arm B). Profiled with immunoSEQ multiplex PCR; TCRdb holds only in-frame clones, not every one. Counted here are 35,000 to 40,000 clones, about 30% occurring once; the ten biggest clones make up about 1.6%. This sample comprised tumor tissue (inferred from file names), obtained from a patient given nivolumab and ipilimumab in sequence. The receptors derive from a human donor with melanoma.

V gene TRBV11-3 combines with J gene TRBJ1-1, with no clear D. The CDR3 spans 17 residues. The germline V gene has CDR1 SGHNT and CDR2 YENEEA. Between the trimmed V and J ends, which lost 4 bases and 6 bases, there was a span of 24 bases. CDR3 region: CASSSISGFGNYAEAFF. The DNA for the CDR3 is TGTGCCAGCAGCTCCATTTCGGGATTCGGAAATTACGCTGAAGCTTTCTTT.

DNA of the CDR3: TGTGCCACCTCCCCTCGCAGGCCCGATAATTCACCCCTCCACTTT. Translated, it gives CATSPRRPDNSPLHF. V is TRBV6-8 and J is TRBJ1-6; no reliable D call. The CDR3 totals 15 residues. Per the germline V gene, CDR1 is MNHGY and CDR2 is SAAAGT. Deletions cut 10 bases from V and 5 bases from J, with 18 bases between.

V is TRBV19 and J is TRBJ1-1; a weak D match, TRBD1 (5 bases). CDR3 length equals 15 residues. Germline CDR1 is LNHDA and CDR2 is SQIVND (reference sequence). V lost 2 bases to trimming and J lost 0 bases, with 10 bases between them. This CDR3 reads CASSINGGMNTEAFF. CDR3 nucleotides: TGTGCCAGTAGTATAAACGGGGGAATGAACACTGAAGCTTTCTTT.

The chain has TRBV19 and TRBJ1-1, with 8 bases that match TRBD1. Germline-derived CDR1 and CDR2 are LNHDA and SQIVND (reference sequence). This CDR3 spans 12 amino acids. The J segment lost 5 bases and the V segment lost 7 bases, leaving 3 bases of the junction unmatched. In DNA, the CDR3 is TGTGCCAGTAACAGGGGGGGGACTGAAGCTTTCTTT. It specifies CASNRGGTEAFF.

This clone was detected only a few times. This sample also contains other DNA sequences that code for the same CDR3. The chain carries TRBV30 and TRBJ2-5; D unresolved. The germline V and J ends were trimmed by 0 bases and 0 bases, with 5 bases remaining between them. Per germline, CDR1 GTSNPN and CDR2 SVGIG (reference sequence). The CDR3 consists of 13 residues. This chain's CDR3 is CAWSVLDQETQYF. The CDR3 region has the DNA TGTGCCTGGAGTGTACTGGACCAAGAGACCCAGTACTTC.

The chain links TRBV19 to TRBJ1-6, with D uncertain. CDR1 LNHDA and CDR2 SQIVND come from the germline V gene (reference sequence). Trimming shortened V by 4 bases and J by 9 bases, and 13 bases separated the two germline ends. The CDR3 contains 14 residues. The CDR3 DNA reads as TGTGCCAGTAGTACCTGGAGTGGCATTTCACCCCTCCACTTT. It codes for CASSTWSGISPLHF.

This clone was found a few times. The rearrangement joins TRBV7-1 to TRBJ2-2; no firm D call. TRBV7-1 is identified as an open reading frame with a role that is uncertain. This CDR3 spans 14 amino acids. V shed 8 bases and J shed 0 bases, with 10 bases lying between them. CDR3 residues: CASHDVANTGELFF. The CDR3 region has the DNA TGTGCCAGCCATGACGTGGCGAACACCGGGGAGCTGTTTTTT.